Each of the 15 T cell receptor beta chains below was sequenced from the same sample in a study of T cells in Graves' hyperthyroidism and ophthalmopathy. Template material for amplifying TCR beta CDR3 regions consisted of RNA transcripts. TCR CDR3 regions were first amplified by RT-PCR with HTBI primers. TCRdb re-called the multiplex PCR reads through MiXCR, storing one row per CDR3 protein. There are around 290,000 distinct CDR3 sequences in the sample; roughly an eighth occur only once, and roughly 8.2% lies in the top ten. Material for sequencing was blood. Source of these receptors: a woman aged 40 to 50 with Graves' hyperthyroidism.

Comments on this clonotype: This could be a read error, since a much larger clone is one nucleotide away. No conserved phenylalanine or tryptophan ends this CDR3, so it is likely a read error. CDR3: CASIGDTHNSPLHV. The DNA of the CDR3 is TGTGCCAGCATCGGGGACACCCATAATTCACCCCTCCACGTT. V gene TRBV12-3 or TRBV12-4 combines with J gene TRBJ1-6; D perhaps matches TRBD1 (6 bases). The CDR3 is 14 amino acids. The V end was cut by 7 bases, the J end by 5 bases, with 12 bases between.

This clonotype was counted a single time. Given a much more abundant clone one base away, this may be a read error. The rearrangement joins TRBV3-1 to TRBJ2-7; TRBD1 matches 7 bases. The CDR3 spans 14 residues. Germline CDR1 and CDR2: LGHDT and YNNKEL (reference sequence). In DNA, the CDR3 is TGTGTCAGCAGCCAGGTGGGGACAGCGTTCGAGCAGTACTTC. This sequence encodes CVSSQVGTAFEQYF.

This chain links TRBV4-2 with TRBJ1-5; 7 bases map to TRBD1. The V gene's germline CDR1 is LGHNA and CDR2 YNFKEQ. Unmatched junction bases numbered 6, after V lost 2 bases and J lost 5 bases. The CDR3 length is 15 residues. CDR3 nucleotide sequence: TGTGCCAGCAGCCAAACCGGGACAGAGTATCAGCCCCAGCATTTT. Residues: CASSQTGTEYQPQHF.

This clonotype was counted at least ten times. The DNA for the CDR3 is TGTGCCAGCAGCCAATGGCGGGGAACTAGCGGGGGAAGAGAGCAGTTCTTC. Translated: CASSQWRGTSGGREQFF. The V call is TRBV3-1, the J call TRBJ2-1; TRBD2 matches 11 bases. Unmatched junction bases numbered 13, after V lost 2 bases and J lost 10 bases. CDR3 length: 17 amino acids. Germline-derived CDR1 and CDR2 are LGHDT and YNNKEL (reference sequence).

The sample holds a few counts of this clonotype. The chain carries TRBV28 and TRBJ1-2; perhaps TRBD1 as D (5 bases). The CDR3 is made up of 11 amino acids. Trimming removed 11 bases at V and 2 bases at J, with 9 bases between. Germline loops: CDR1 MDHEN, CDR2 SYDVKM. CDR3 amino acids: CAWGSNYGYTF. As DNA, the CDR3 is TGTGCCTGGGGGTCAAACTATGGCTACACCTTC.

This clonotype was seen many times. The chain's CDR3 is CASSHGRVREQYF. DNA for the CDR3: TGTGCCAGCAGTCACGGCAGGGTCCGCGAGCAGTACTTC. The J gene is TRBJ2-7, the V gene TRBV6-2 or TRBV6-3, with TRBD1 as a possible D gene (5 bases). Germline V gives CDR1 MNHEY, CDR2 SVGEGT. CDR3 size: 13 residues. Trimming removed 5 bases from V and 6 bases from J, with 14 bases in between.

The CDR3 DNA follows: TGTGCCAGCAGCCAAGACGGGGGAGGGTACTATGGCTACACCTTC. The encoded protein is CASSQDGGGYYGYTF. The genes are TRBV3-1 and TRBJ1-2; tentative D call: TRBD1 (5 bases). The V and J ends lost 0 bases and 3 bases respectively, with 11 bases between them. Per germline, CDR1 LGHDT and CDR2 YNNKEL (reference sequence). The CDR3 length is 15 residues.

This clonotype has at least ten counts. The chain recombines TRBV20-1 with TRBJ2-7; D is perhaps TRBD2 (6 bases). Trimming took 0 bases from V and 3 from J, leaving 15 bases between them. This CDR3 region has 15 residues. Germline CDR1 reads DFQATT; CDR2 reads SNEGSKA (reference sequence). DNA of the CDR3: TGCAGTGCTAGAGATCTGAGGGAGGAAGGCTACGAGCAGTACTTC. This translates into CSARDLREEGYEQYF.

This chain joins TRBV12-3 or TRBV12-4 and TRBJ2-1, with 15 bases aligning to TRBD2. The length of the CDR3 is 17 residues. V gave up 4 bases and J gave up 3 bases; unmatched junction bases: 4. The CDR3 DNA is TGTGCCAGCAGTTCGGGACTAGCGGGAGGACTCTACAATGAGCAGTTCTTC. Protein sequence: CASSSGLAGGLYNEQFF.

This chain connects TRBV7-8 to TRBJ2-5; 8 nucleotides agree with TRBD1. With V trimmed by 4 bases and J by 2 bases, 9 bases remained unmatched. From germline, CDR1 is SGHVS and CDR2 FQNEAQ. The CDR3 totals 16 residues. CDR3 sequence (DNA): TGTGCCAGCAGCTACGGACAGGGCGGATTTCAAGAGACCCAGTACTTC. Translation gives CASSYGQGGFQETQYF.

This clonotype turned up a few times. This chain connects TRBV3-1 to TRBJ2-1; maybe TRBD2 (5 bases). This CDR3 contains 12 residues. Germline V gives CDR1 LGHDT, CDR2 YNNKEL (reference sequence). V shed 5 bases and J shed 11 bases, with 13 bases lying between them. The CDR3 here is CASSSVGEKQFF. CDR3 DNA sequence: TGTGCCAGCAGCTCGGTGGGAGAAAAGCAGTTCTTC.

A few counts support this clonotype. The CDR3 bases are TGCAGTGCCGAGCGGGGGACTAGCGCAGATACGCAGTATTTT. This codes for CSAERGTSADTQYF. The rearrangement uses TRBV20-1 and TRBJ2-3, with 10 positions matching TRBD2. Looked up from germline, CDR1 is DFQATT and CDR2 is SNEGSKA (reference sequence). CDR3 length: 14 residues. The junction had 7 bases not matched to a gene; V was cut back by 6 bases and J by 4 bases.

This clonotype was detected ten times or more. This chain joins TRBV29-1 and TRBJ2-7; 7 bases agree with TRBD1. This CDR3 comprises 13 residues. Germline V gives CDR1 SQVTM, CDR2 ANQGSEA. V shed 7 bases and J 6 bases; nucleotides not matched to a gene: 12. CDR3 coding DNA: TGCAGCGCCGAGGGGGCAGGACGCATCGAGCAGTACTTC. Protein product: CSAEGAGRIEQYF.

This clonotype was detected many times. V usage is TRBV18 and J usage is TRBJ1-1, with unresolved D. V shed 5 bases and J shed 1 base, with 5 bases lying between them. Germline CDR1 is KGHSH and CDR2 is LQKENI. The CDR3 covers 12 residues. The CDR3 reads CASSARNTEAFF. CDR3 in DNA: TGTGCCAGCTCAGCCAGGAACACTGAAGCTTTCTTT.

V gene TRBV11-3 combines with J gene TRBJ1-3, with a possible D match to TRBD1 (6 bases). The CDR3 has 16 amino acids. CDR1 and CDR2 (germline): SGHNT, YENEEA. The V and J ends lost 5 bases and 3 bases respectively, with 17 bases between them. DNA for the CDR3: TGTGCCAGCAGCCCTTCCCTGGGGGCTGGTGGAAACACCATATATTTT. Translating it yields CASSPSLGAGGNTIYF. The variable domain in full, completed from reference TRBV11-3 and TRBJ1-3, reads EAGVVQSPRYKIIEKKQPVAFWCNPISGHNTLYWYLQNLGQGPELLIRYENEEAVDDSQLPKDRFSAERLKGVDSTLKIQPAELGDSAVYLCASSPSLGAGGNTIYFGEGSWLTVV.